A selection of T cell receptor beta chains follows, all from one sample in a study of blood T cell repertoires in COVID-19. Produced via immunoSEQ multiplex PCR; TCRdb's table is partial and in-frame only. The sample has 160,000 or so clones, 70% to 90% seen once. Source material: peripheral blood. The receptors stem from a woman aged 45-59 years with COVID-19, enrolled during active disease. Each CDR3 is given with its conserved first and last residue. Each record gives: D gene, V gene, clone size, J gene, CDR3 protein, CDR3 DNA. A D gene is named only where the DNA matches it firmly. Rows give clone size only sometimes, using once, few, many, or a class for an expanded clone.

TRBD1	TRBV4-2	-	TRBJ2-1	CASSVDRGPYNEQFF	TGTGCCAGCAGCGTGGACAGGGGCCCGTACAATGAGCAGTTCTTC
-	TRBV7-9	-	TRBJ1-1	CASSSGGGTEAFF	TGTGCCAGCAGCTCCGGGGGGGGCACTGAAGCTTTCTTT
TRBD2	TRBV15	-	TRBJ2-7	CATSTGTSLSEQYF	TGTGCCACAAGCACCGGGACTAGCTTGAGTGAGCAGTACTTC
TRBD1	TRBV5-6	-	TRBJ1-5	CASSNTGGQPQHF	TGTGCCAGCAGCAACACAGGGGGACAGCCCCAGCATTTT
-	TRBV19	once	TRBJ1-1	CASSLQGSNTEAFF	TGTGCCAGTAGTCTCCAGGGGTCGAACACTGAAGCTTTCTTT
-	TRBV28	-	TRBJ1-4	CASTQAGVEKLFF	TGTGCCAGCACCCAGGCGGGGGTTGAAAAACTGTTTTTT
TRBD2	TRBV7-2	-	TRBJ2-3	CASSPGLAGLIDTQYF	TGTGCCAGCAGCCCTGGACTAGCGGGGTTAATAGATACGCAGTATTTT
TRBD1	TRBV7-2	-	TRBJ2-7	CASSFQPGTGSYEQYF	TGTGCCAGCAGCTTCCAACCCGGGACAGGGAGCTACGAGCAGTACTTC
-	TRBV6-5	-	TRBJ1-1	CASSYQFMNTEAFF	TGTGCCAGCAGTTACCAGTTCATGAACACTGAAGCTTTCTTT
-	TRBV24-1	-	TRBJ2-1	CATSDFDNEQFF	TGTGCCACCAGTGATTTCGACAATGAGCAGTTCTTC
TRBD2	TRBV30	-	TRBJ2-1	CAWNLAGGYREQFF	TGTGCCTGGAACCTAGCGGGGGGTTATAGGGAGCAGTTCTTC
-	TRBV5-8	-	TRBJ2-3	CASSLGVLAVTSTDTQYF	TGTGCCAGCAGCTTGGGGGTCTTGGCAGTGACTAGCACAGATACGCAGTATTTT
TRBD2	TRBV11-2	-	TRBJ2-7	CASSLGGSGGRTYEQYF	TGTGCCAGCAGCTTAGGAGGTAGCGGGGGCCGCACCTACGAGCAGTACTTC
TRBD1	TRBV3-1/TRBV3-2	-	TRBJ1-2	CASSRQGAGGYTF	TGTGCCAGCAGCCGACAGGGGGCGGGCGGCTACACCTTC
TRBD2	TRBV5-4	-	TRBJ2-7	CASSSTSGVDYEQYF	TGTGCCAGCAGCTCGACTAGCGGGGTGGACTACGAGCAGTACTTC
TRBD2	TRBV6-8	-	TRBJ2-7	CASSRRLAGGRLNEQYF	TGTGCCAGCAGTCGCCGGCTAGCGGGGGGGAGGTTGAACGAGCAGTACTTC
TRBD1	TRBV30	-	TRBJ1-4	CAWGTGNNEKLFF	TGTGCCTGGGGGACAGGAAATAATGAAAAACTGTTTTTT
-	TRBV20-1	-	TRBJ2-5	CSATGVEAQYF	TGCAGTGCGACGGGGGTTGAGGCCCAGTACTTC
TRBD1	TRBV10-3	-	TRBJ1-4	CAISEEGTGSRNEKLFF	TGTGCCATCAGTGAGGAGGGGACAGGGTCCCGAAATGAAAAACTGTTTTTT
TRBD2	TRBV7-9	-	TRBJ2-1	CASSPRQRGASSSYNEQFF	TGTGCCAGCAGCCCCCGGCAGCGGGGGGCCTCGTCCTCCTACAATGAGCAGTTCTTC
TRBD1	TRBV6-1	-	TRBJ1-2	CASSDGTAANYGYTF	TGTGCCAGCAGTGACGGGACAGCAGCTAACTATGGCTACACCTTC
TRBD2	TRBV10-3	-	TRBJ2-2	CAISGGAQTGELFF	TGTGCCATCTCGGGAGGGGCTCAGACCGGGGAGCTGTTTTTT
TRBD1	TRBV18	-	TRBJ1-1	CASSPGQGPMGGTEAFF	TGTGCCAGCTCGCCGGGACAGGGCCCAATGGGGGGCACTGAAGCTTTCTTT
-	TRBV6-2/TRBV6-3	once	TRBJ1-1	CASSTGGFLLNTEAFF	TGTGCCAGCAGTACGGGGGGGTTCCTCTTGAACACTGAAGCTTTCTTT
TRBD1	TRBV9	-	TRBJ1-6	CASSVADRAYNSPLHF	TGTGCCAGCAGCGTTGCCGACAGGGCCTATAATTCACCCCTCCACTTT
TRBD1	TRBV9	few	TRBJ2-7	CASSVGDRPSEEQYF	TGTGCCAGCAGCGTAGGGGACAGGCCCTCGGAGGAGCAGTACTTC
-	TRBV3-1/TRBV3-2	-	TRBJ2-7	CASSQDLQSYEQYF	TGTGCCAGCAGCCAAGACCTACAGAGCTACGAGCAGTACTTC
-	TRBV6-5	many	TRBJ2-7	CASSYSIQGHEQYF	TGTGCCAGCAGTTACTCGATTCAGGGCCACGAGCAGTACTTC
-	TRBV29-1	-	TRBJ2-7	CSVGPRDGPYEQYF	TGCAGCGTTGGGCCGCGGGACGGCCCCTACGAGCAGTACTTC
-	TRBV9	-	TRBJ2-5	CASSVGLLQETQYF	TGTGCCAGCAGCGTGGGACTTCTACAAGAGACCCAGTACTTC
-	TRBV27	once	TRBJ1-5	CASGRDGSNPQPQHF	TGTGCCAGCGGTCGTGATGGCTCCAACCCCCAGCCCCAGCATTTT
-	TRBV30	few	TRBJ1-5	CAWSDISNQPQHF	TGTGCCTGGAGTGATATTAGCAATCAGCCCCAGCATTTT
-	TRBV7-3	-	TRBJ2-2	CASSRSPSVTGELFF	TGTGCCAGCAGTCGATCCCCTAGCGTCACCGGGGAGCTGTTTTTT
-	TRBV18	-	TRBJ1-1	CASSLQFGQNNSEAFF	TGTGCCAGCTCACTCCAGTTTGGTCAGAATAATTCTGAAGCTTTCTTT
-	TRBV7-9	-	TRBJ2-7	CASSSLNEQYF	TGTGCCAGCAGCTCGCTAAACGAGCAGTACTTC
-	TRBV9	-	TRBJ1-1	CASSVVHWNTEAFF	TGTGCCAGCAGCGTAGTCCACTGGAACACTGAAGCTTTCTTT
-	TRBV19	-	TRBJ1-2	CATGAQGSYGYTF	TGTGCCACCGGCGCCCAGGGGAGCTATGGCTACACCTTC
-	TRBV2	-	TRBJ2-7	CASSGDSDEQYF	TGTGCCAGCAGTGGAGACAGCGACGAGCAGTACTTC
-	TRBV6-5	-	TRBJ2-7	CASSNQLRAGVEQYF	TGTGCCAGCAGTAACCAACTACGTGCAGGGGTCGAGCAGTACTTC
-	TRBV30	-	TRBJ1-2	CAWGRTTDINYGYTF	TGTGCCTGGGGCAGGACAACTGATATTAACTATGGCTACACCTTC
-	TRBV7-2	-	TRBJ1-3	CASSFLRGSGNTIYF	TGTGCCAGCAGCTTCCTTCGGGGCTCTGGAAACACCATATATTTT
-	TRBV9	-	TRBJ2-4	CASSYGSENIQYF	TGTGCCAGCAGCTACGGGTCCGAAAACATTCAGTACTTC
TRBD1	TRBV29-1	few	TRBJ2-4	CSVDGDSQNIQYF	TGCAGCGTTGATGGGGACAGCCAAAACATTCAGTACTTC
-	TRBV4-1	-	TRBJ1-6	CASSQERTPNSPLHF	TGCGCCAGCAGCCAAGAGAGGACTCCTAATTCACCCCTCCACTTT
TRBD2	TRBV6-5	-	TRBJ2-1	CASSSRGLLYNEQFF	TGTGCCAGCAGTTCGAGGGGACTACTATACAATGAGCAGTTCTTC
TRBD1	TRBV5-5	-	TRBJ1-4	CASSSQQGISEKLFF	TGTGCCAGCAGCTCCCAACAGGGGATCAGCGAAAAACTGTTTTTT
-	TRBV27	-	TRBJ1-1	CASTSRTGRNTEAFF	TGTGCCAGCACCTCAAGAACCGGTCGGAACACTGAAGCTTTCTTT
-	TRBV19	-	TRBJ2-1	CASSIIMNEQFF	TGTGCCAGTAGTATAATAATGAATGAGCAGTTCTTC
-	TRBV20-1	once	TRBJ1-2	CSAKGYGYTF	TGCAGTGCTAAGGGGTATGGCTACACCTTC
TRBD2	TRBV5-1	-	TRBJ2-5	CASSLVPGGVETQYF	TGCGCCAGCAGCTTGGTTCCGGGAGGGGTAGAGACCCAGTACTTC
TRBD1	TRBV27	-	TRBJ2-7	CASSLNSLTGTSYEQYF	TGTGCCAGCAGTTTAAACTCTCTGACAGGGACCTCCTACGAGCAGTACTTC
-	TRBV20-1	once	TRBJ2-1	CSFGLKRFF	TGCAGCTTCGGACTAAAGCGGTTCTTC
TRBD1	TRBV2	-	TRBJ2-5	CASSELGDRAVQETQYF	TGTGCCAGCAGTGAATTGGGGGACAGGGCCGTCCAAGAGACCCAGTACTTC